These 21 T cell receptor beta chains came from one sample sequenced in a study of blood T cell repertoires in COVID-19. The repertoire was sequenced with immunoSEQ multiplex PCR; TCRdb's copy has only in-frame clones and lacks some. The sample carries 250,000 to 300,000 clones, approximately 88% recorded once. The sequenced sample consisted of peripheral blood. The receptors were gathered from a woman between 65 and 79 years old with COVID-19, enrolled during active disease.

The genes are TRBV20-1 and TRBJ2-1; possibly TRBD2 for D (6 bases). CDR1 DFQATT and CDR2 SNEGSKA come from the germline V gene (reference sequence). Deletions cut 0 bases from V and 10 bases from J, with 7 bases between. This CDR3 is 11 amino acids long. CDR3 sequence: CSARDSGEQFF. CDR3 in DNA: TGCAGTGCTAGAGATAGCGGCGAGCAGTTCTTC.

V gene TRBV19 combines with J gene TRBJ2-7; 7 bases match TRBD1. This CDR3 has 14 amino acids. Germline-derived CDR1 and CDR2 are LNHDA and SQIVND (reference sequence). V gave up 6 bases and J gave up 4 bases; unmatched junction bases: 9. The CDR3 loop reads CASSTATGYYEQYF. The CDR3 DNA follows: TGTGCCAGTAGCACTGCGACAGGGTATTACGAGCAGTACTTC.

The rearrangement links TRBV7-2 to TRBJ2-7, with D possibly matching TRBD2 (7 bases). The CDR3 spans 14 residues. The germline gives CDR1 SGHTA, CDR2 FQGNSA. The germline V and J ends were trimmed by 3 bases and 5 bases, with 14 bases remaining between them. The CDR3 sequence: CASSFGTGRDEQYF. As DNA, the CDR3 is TGTGCCAGCAGCTTCGGAACAGGGAGGGACGAGCAGTACTTC.

J is TRBJ2-7 and V is TRBV11-2; the D gene is possibly TRBD2 (7 bases). This CDR3 is built from 15 residues. Per germline, CDR1 SGHAT and CDR2 FQNNGV. V lost 5 bases and J lost 0, with 14 bases in between. The CDR3 region has the DNA TGTGCCAGCAGCCAGACCGGGGGGCGCTCCTACGAGCAGTACTTC. Protein sequence: CASSQTGGRSYEQYF.

The rearrangement joins TRBV4-1 to TRBJ1-6, with TRBD1 matching over 8 bases. CDR3 length: 16 residues. J gave up 8 bases and V 3 bases, and 9 bases lay outside the gene matches. Germline CDR1 MGHRA, CDR2 YSYEKL. In DNA, the CDR3 is TGCGCCAGCAGCCATATACGACAGGGGTCGCATTCACCCCTCCACTTT. As protein: CASSHIRQGSHSPLHF.

The J gene is TRBJ2-5, the V gene TRBV5-5; 9 bases are a match to TRBD1. Trimming at V came to 4 bases and at J to 5 bases, leaving 9 bases not matched to a gene. Germline loops: CDR1 SGHKS, CDR2 YYEKEE (reference sequence). The CDR3 runs to 15 residues. CDR3 DNA: TGTGCCAGCAGCCTAGAGGACAGGGGAGGGGAGACCCAGTACTTC. Translating gives CASSLEDRGGETQYF.

V usage is TRBV11-2 and J usage is TRBJ1-2; D call uncertain. The V and J ends lost 8 bases and 2 bases respectively, with 12 bases between them. The CDR3 is 13 residues long. The V gene's germline CDR1 is SGHAT and CDR2 FQNNGV. The CDR3 sequence: CASSPGGNYGYTF. CDR3 nucleotides: TGTGCCAGCTCTCCGGGAGGGAACTATGGCTACACCTTC.

This rearrangement joins TRBV5-1 to TRBJ2-7, with a possible D match to TRBD1 (6 bases). The CDR3 consists of 13 residues. CDR1 and CDR2 (germline): SGHRS, YFSETQ. V gave up 6 bases and J gave up 0 bases, with 10 bases separating them. The CDR3 protein is CASTGQPSYEQYF. CDR3 coding DNA: TGCGCCAGCACCGGACAGCCCTCCTACGAGCAGTACTTC.

The chain has TRBV6-5 and TRBJ2-2, with D possibly TRBD1 on 5 matching bases. The CDR3 has 14 residues. Germline V gene data show CDR1 as MNHEY and CDR2 as SVGAGI. The V end was cut by 2 bases, the J end by 4 bases, with 8 bases between. CDR3 in DNA: TGTGCCAGCAGTTACAGGGGAAGCACCGGGGAGCTGTTTTTT. Its translation: CASSYRGSTGELFF.

This chain links TRBV9 with TRBJ1-6; possibly TRBD1 for D (6 bases). Germline V gene sequence: CDR1 SGDLS, CDR2 YYNGEE. V lost 4 bases and J 8 bases, leaving 16 bases between the germline ends. CDR3 length: 15 residues. The CDR3 DNA reads TGTGCCAGCAGCACGGGGGGGCTGGCGGATTCACCCCTCCACTTT. As protein: CASSTGGLADSPLHF.

This sequence joins TRBV30 and TRBJ1-5; a weak D match, TRBD1 (6 bases). Per germline, CDR1 GTSNPN and CDR2 SVGIG (reference sequence). CDR3 length: 14 amino acids. Trimming shortened V by 2 bases and J by 6 bases, and 14 bases separated the two germline ends. The CDR3 region has the DNA TGTGCCTGGAGTAGTGCAGGGGAGGGTCAGCCCCAGCATTTT. Protein: CAWSSAGEGQPQHF.

The V call is TRBV6-5, the J call TRBJ2-6; no clear D. The CDR3 is made up of 15 amino acids. Trimming stripped 6 bases from V and 0 bases from J, with 9 bases between. Germline CDR1 reads MNHEY; CDR2 reads SVGAGI. As DNA, the CDR3 is TGTGCCAGCAGAAAACCGAGCTCTGGGGCCAACGTCCTGACTTTC. It encodes CASRKPSSGANVLTF.

Only one count was recorded for this clone. V is TRBV7-3 and J is TRBJ2-7; 10 positions match TRBD2. The CDR3 is 14 residues long. Germline V gene lookup returns CDR1 SGHTA and CDR2 FQGTGA. The ends lost 4 bases at V and 6 bases at J; junction bases unmatched: 6. This CDR3 is CASSSSGRSGEQYF. The DNA for the CDR3 is TGTGCCAGCAGCTCTAGCGGGAGATCGGGCGAGCAGTACTTC.

This rearrangement joins TRBV6-1 to TRBJ2-7, with 9 bases fitting TRBD2. CDR1 is MNHNS and CDR2 is SASEGT in the germline V gene. V lost 5 bases, J lost 4 bases, and 3 bases stayed unmatched. The CDR3 is 13 residues long. Here the CDR3 DNA reads TGTGCCAGCAGTTCCGCGGGGGGGTACGAGCAGTACTTC. Protein: CASSSAGGYEQYF.

The V gene is TRBV5-1, the J gene TRBJ2-7; D might be TRBD1 (6 bases). Looked up from germline, CDR1 is SGHRS and CDR2 is YFSETQ. The CDR3 contains 18 residues. The V end lost 4 bases, the J end lost 0 bases, and 23 bases lay between the germline ends. The CDR3 loop is CASSDTIQGRDVSYEQYF. CDR3 nucleotides: TGCGCCAGCAGCGATACCATACAGGGCAGGGATGTCTCCTACGAGCAGTACTTC.

This clone showed up just once. The rearrangement uses TRBV2 and TRBJ1-2; D unclear. This CDR3 has 14 amino acids. From germline, CDR1 is SNHLY and CDR2 FYNNEI. Trimming removed 3 bases at V and 5 bases at J, with 13 bases between. Here the CDR3 reads CASSDANKNYGYTF. The CDR3 DNA is TGTGCCAGCAGTGATGCCAACAAGAATTATGGCTACACCTTC. Supplemented by reference TRBV2 and TRBJ1-2, the full variable domain reads EPEVTQTPSHQVTQMGQEVILRCVPISNHLYFYWYRQILGQKVEFLVSFYNNEISEKSEIFDDQFSVERPDGSNFTLKIRSTKLEDSAMYFCASSDANKNYGYTFGSGTRLTVV.

This clone was recorded once. In DNA, the CDR3 is TGCAGCGCTGGACAGGGCCACAACACTGAAGCTTTCTTT. This sequence encodes CSAGQGHNTEAFF. The genes are TRBV29-1 and TRBJ1-1; 8 bases line up with TRBD1. Per the germline V gene, CDR1 is SQVTM and CDR2 is ANQGSEA. This CDR3 is 13 amino acids long. The V segment lost 7 bases and the J segment 2 bases; nucleotides outside the gene matches: 6.

The CDR3 DNA reads TGTGCCAGCAGTACCGGAGGCTATGGCTACACCTTC. It specifies CASSTGGYGYTF. This chain links TRBV7-9 with TRBJ1-2; D gene uncertain. The CDR3 runs to 12 residues. V was cut by 6 bases and J by 4 bases, with 9 bases left in between. CDR1 is SEHNR, CDR2 FQNEAQ, per germline (reference sequence). Together with reference TRBV7-9 and TRBJ1-2, the CDR3 gives the full variable domain: DTGVSQNPRHKITKRGQNVTFRCDPISEHNRLYWYRQTLGQGPEFLTYFQNEAQLEKSRLLSDRFSAERPKGSFSTLEIQRTEQGDSAMYLCASSTGGYGYTFGSGTRLTVV.

This clone showed up just once. The V call is TRBV27, the J call TRBJ1-2; a weak D match, TRBD1 (6 bases). This CDR3 spans 13 amino acids. In germline, CDR1 is MNHEY, CDR2 SMNVEV (reference sequence). V lost 6 bases to trimming and J lost 4 bases, with 12 bases between them. The CDR3 bases are TGTGCCAGCAGGGGAACAGGGTCCTATGGCTACACCTTC. This encodes CASRGTGSYGYTF.

The chain employs TRBV7-9 and TRBJ1-5; perhaps TRBD1 as D (5 bases). The germline V gene has CDR1 SEHNR and CDR2 FQNEAQ (reference sequence). The CDR3 loop spans 15 amino acids. Trimming cost V 1 base and J 6 bases, with 13 bases left between them. The CDR3 DNA sequence: TGTGCCAGCAGCTTAGGGCCAGGGAAGTTTCAGCCCCAGCATTTT. The encoded protein is CASSLGPGKFQPQHF.

Notes on this clone: The sample has other DNA sequences that encode this CDR3 too. The chain uses TRBV27 and TRBJ1-2; D is possibly TRBD1 (5 bases). The CDR3 spans 12 residues. Germline loops: CDR1 MNHEY, CDR2 SMNVEV (reference sequence). V was cut by 3 bases and J by 6 bases, with 8 bases left in between. Written as DNA, the CDR3 is TGTGCCAGCAGTTTGGGGGGGGATGGCTACACCTTC. Translation gives CASSLGGDGYTF.